The sequence of this T cell receptor beta chain was determined in a study of blood T cell repertoires in COVID-19. Here immunoSEQ multiplex PCR was the method, and the copy in TCRdb shows in-frame clones only, minus some. The table lists 200,000 to 300,000 clones, around four fifths of them singletons. Germline CDR1 is MGHDK and CDR2 is SYGVNS. Trimming shortened V by 8 bases and J by 8 bases, and 21 bases separated the two germline ends. The length of the CDR3 is 15 residues. The sample consisted of peripheral blood. This receptor was taken from a woman in her sixties with active or convalescent COVID-19. The genes are TRBV25-1 and TRBJ1-4; weak D call: TRBD1 (5 bases). The CDR3: CASASYDSSGEKLFF. The DNA for the CDR3 is TGTGCCAGCGCGTCCTACGACAGTTCTGGGGAAAAACTGTTTTTT.